Listed below are T cell receptor beta chains from one sample, sequenced in a study of blood T cells in healthy people across ages. TCRdb passed the 5' RACE reads through MiXCR, listing each CDR3 protein once. The profile covers approximately 2,000,000 distinct CDR3 sequences, with more than 35% appearing a single time and about 21% taken by the ten largest. Sequenced: blood. These receptors were collected from a human donor in good health. The CDR3 runs from the conserved cysteine through the conserved F or W. A D gene is named only where the DNA matches it firmly. Not every row has a clone size; where given, it reads once, few, many or a size class.

TGTGCCAGCGTAACGGGAGCAACGATAGAGACCCAGTACTTC	CASVTGATIETQYF	few	-	TRBV7-9	TRBJ2-5
TGTGCCAGCTCATCCTCAGGGACAGGGAAAAACATTCAGTACTTC	CASSSSGTGKNIQYF	many	TRBD1	TRBV28	TRBJ2-4
TGTGCCAGCAGCTTAGCTAGGTTGGTAGCTAACTATGGCTACACCTTC	CASSLARLVANYGYTF	few	-	TRBV7-2	TRBJ1-2
TGTGCCAGCAGCTTCTTACCGGGACAGGGTTTGTACGAGCAGTACTTC	CASSFLPGQGLYEQYF	-	TRBD1	TRBV7-8	TRBJ2-7
TGTGCCAGCAGTTCCACCCAGGGCCTCGGTTCACCCCTCCACTTT	CASSSTQGLGSPLHF	few	-	TRBV6-5	TRBJ1-6
TGTGCCAGCAGTCCTCAGTGGGACAGATATAGCAATCAGCCCCAGCATTTT	CASSPQWDRYSNQPQHF	-	TRBD1	TRBV6-6	TRBJ1-5
TGCAGTGCTTCGGACACCATAGGGCAGTACTTC	CSASDTIGQYF	few	-	TRBV20-1	TRBJ2-7
TGCAGTGCTGGTGGGACAAGGAATGAAAAACTGTTTTTT	CSAGGTRNEKLFF	-	-	TRBV20-1	TRBJ1-4
TGTGCCAGCAGCCGAGAGGCCAGACAGAGCAATCAGCCCCAGCATTTT	CASSREARQSNQPQHF	-	-	TRBV6-5	TRBJ1-5
TGTGCCAGCAGCTTAGCACGGGAGTCCGGGGCCAACGTCCTGACTTTC	CASSLARESGANVLTF	few	-	TRBV7-2	TRBJ2-6
TGTGCCAGCAGCTTAGGTCCAGGGGGGAACTATGGCCACACCTTC	CASSLGPGGNYGHTF	-	TRBD1	TRBV7-2	TRBJ1-2
TGTGCCATCAGTCAACAGGGCGGCGACACCGGGGAGCTGTTTTTT	CAISQQGGDTGELFF	-	-	TRBV10-3	TRBJ2-2
TGTGCCAGCAGTTTGAATTTGGCGGGGGGGCCGACGACGCAGTATTTT	CASSLNLAGGPTTQYF	few	TRBD2	TRBV6-5	TRBJ2-3
TGTGCCAGCAGTTTCCGGGGACAGGAGTTCTTC	CASSFRGQEFF	few	TRBD1	TRBV28	TRBJ2-1
TGCAGCGTTGAATTGTTAGGGCGGGGAGCTTTCTTT	CSVELLGRGAFF	-	-	TRBV29-1	TRBJ1-1
TGCGCCAGCAGCTTGACCCCTGGGACAGTGAACACTGAAGCTTTCTTT	CASSLTPGTVNTEAFF	-	TRBD1	TRBV5-1	TRBJ1-1
TGCAGTGCTAGGGTCGCAACAGGGAACACTGAAGCTTTCTTT	CSARVATGNTEAFF	-	-	TRBV20-1	TRBJ1-1
TGTGCCATCCTGCAATCAGACAGGTCTGGGGGCTACACCTTC	CAILQSDRSGGYTF	once	-	TRBV28	TRBJ1-2
TGTGCCAGCAGTTATAATGTCGAGGCCAACGTCCTGACTTTC	CASSYNVEANVLTF	-	-	TRBV6-6	TRBJ2-6
TGTGCCAGTACCAGGGAACCCTACGAGCAGTACTTC	CASTREPYEQYF	-	-	TRBV2	TRBJ2-7
TGCAGCCTTTGGGTGGGACAGTCTCTCGGCTACACCTTC	CSLWVGQSLGYTF	-	TRBD1	TRBV29-1	TRBJ1-2
TGTGCCAGCAGCACTACATGGGATAATACGCAGTATTTT	CASSTTWDNTQYF	few	-	TRBV28	TRBJ2-3
TGCAGTGCTATAACCACCGGGACGGGATTCACAGATACGCAGTATTTT	CSAITTGTGFTDTQYF	few	-	TRBV20-1	TRBJ2-3
TGTGCCAGCAGTCCCCGGACTGACAATGAGCAGTTCTTC	CASSPRTDNEQFF	-	-	TRBV28	TRBJ2-1
TGTGCCAGCAGTGAATTAATGCAGGTACAGTACTTC	CASSELMQVQYF	few	-	TRBV6-1	TRBJ2-7
TGTGTCAGCCCTCACAGGGCTATATCGAGTCAGCCCCAGCATTTT	CVSPHRAISSQPQHF	-	-	TRBV21-1	TRBJ1-5
TGTGCCAGCAGCACACCGGGCCTCGAGCGTCGTGTGGATGGCTACACCTTC	CASSTPGLERRVDGYTF	-	-	TRBV5-6	TRBJ1-2
TGCGCCAGCAGCTTTTCACAGGGGGCCACAGATACGCAGTATTTT	CASSFSQGATDTQYF	-	TRBD1	TRBV7-2	TRBJ2-3
TGCAGTGCTAGCTTCCCAACCCGACTAGCCTCCTACGAGCAGTACTTC	CSASFPTRLASYEQYF	-	TRBD2	TRBV20-1	TRBJ2-7
TGTGCCAGCAGTTTAGGGACTCTCAGCTCCTACGAGCAGTACTTC	CASSLGTLSSYEQYF	many	-	TRBV11-3	TRBJ2-7
TGCAGCGTTGAGGGTTCCGCAGGGAACGGCTACACCTTC	CSVEGSAGNGYTF	-	-	TRBV29-1	TRBJ1-2
TGTGCCAGCAGTGTTAGGACAGGGGGTTACGAGCAGTACTTC	CASSVRTGGYEQYF	-	TRBD1	TRBV6-1	TRBJ2-7
TGCAGTGCCCCCGGCAGGGGACAGGGGACCACAGATACGCAGTATTTT	CSAPGRGQGTTDTQYF	-	TRBD1	TRBV20-1	TRBJ2-3
TGCGCCAGCAGCCAAGACCTACAAACCCAGGGGGCTAACTATGGCTACACCTTC	CASSQDLQTQGANYGYTF	once	TRBD1	TRBV4-3	TRBJ1-2
TGTGCCAGCAGTTTTGGACTAGCGGGGGGGCCGGCAGATACGCAGTATTTT	CASSFGLAGGPADTQYF	many	TRBD2	TRBV12-3/TRBV12-4	TRBJ2-3
TGTGCCAGCAGTCCTGACAGCTCCGTCTATGGCTACACCTTC	CASSPDSSVYGYTF	-	-	TRBV6-1	TRBJ1-2
TGCGCCAGCAGCTTGGTTGCGGGGTATAACTACGAGCAGTACTTC	CASSLVAGYNYEQYF	few	-	TRBV5-1	TRBJ2-7
TGTGCCATCAGTGCTACCTCCCAAGAGACCCAGTACTTC	CAISATSQETQYF	few	-	TRBV10-3	TRBJ2-5
TGCAGCGTTGATACGGGCGTTCACGAGCAGTACTTC	CSVDTGVHEQYF	-	-	TRBV29-1	TRBJ2-7
TGCAGTGCTAGAGATCGGCTTACGGGTCAAGAGACCCAGTACTTC	CSARDRLTGQETQYF	-	-	TRBV20-1	TRBJ2-5
TGCAGCGCTAAGCGTGGGACGGAGGCAGATACGCAGTATTTT	CSAKRGTEADTQYF	-	-	TRBV29-1	TRBJ2-3
TGTGCCAGCAGCCCTTCCCGACTAGCGGGAGGGTTCGGGGAGACCCAGTACTTC	CASSPSRLAGGFGETQYF	-	TRBD2	TRBV5-6	TRBJ2-5
TGCGCCAGCAGCCAAGCTGAGAACTACGGCTACGAGCAGTACTTC	CASSQAENYGYEQYF	-	-	TRBV4-1	TRBJ2-7
TGTGCCAGCAGCTTATTAGGGGTTGACACTGAAGCTTTCTTT	CASSLLGVDTEAFF	-	-	TRBV7-9	TRBJ1-1
TGTGCCATCAGTGGCGGGCATGCGGGGGGTTCCTACAATGAGCAGTTCTTC	CAISGGHAGGSYNEQFF	few	TRBD2	TRBV10-3	TRBJ2-1
TGCGCCAGCAGCTTTCAGGGCGGCGATGGCTACACCTTC	CASSFQGGDGYTF	-	-	TRBV5-1	TRBJ1-2
TGCGCCAGCAGCCCGAATGCGGAATCGGCCAATTTGGAGACCCAGTACTTC	CASSPNAESANLETQYF	few	-	TRBV5-1	TRBJ2-5
TGTGCCAGCAGCCAAGATGCGGGGCAGCCTTACACCTTC	CASSQDAGQPYTF	many	-	TRBV4-2	TRBJ1-2
TGTGCCAGCAGCCAAGACCTAGCTGCAGATACGCAGTATTTT	CASSQDLAADTQYF	-	-	TRBV3-1	TRBJ2-3
TGCAGTGCTATGAAACAAGAGACCCAGTACTTC	CSAMKQETQYF	-	-	TRBV20-1	TRBJ2-5
TGTGCCAGCAGTGTACAGGGATTTAATGAGCAGTTCTTC	CASSVQGFNEQFF	-	-	TRBV2	TRBJ2-1
TGCGCCAGCAGCCAAGATTCTTCAATAGAGGAACAGTTCTTC	CASSQDSSIEEQFF	-	-	TRBV4-3	TRBJ2-1
TGTGCCAGCAGCGTACTGGGGCCCACTGAAGCTTTCTTT	CASSVLGPTEAFF	few	-	TRBV9	TRBJ1-1
TGTGCCAGCAGCTTTAGGGGGGGAGGCTCTGGGGCCAACGTCCTGACTTTC	CASSFRGGGSGANVLTF	-	-	TRBV7-3	TRBJ2-6
TGCGCCAGCAGCTTGACTTCGACGGGACCCTATGAGACCCAGTACTTC	CASSLTSTGPYETQYF	few	-	TRBV5-1	TRBJ2-5